Listed below are T cell receptor beta chains from one sample, sequenced in a study of blood T cell repertoires in COVID-19. Here immunoSEQ multiplex PCR was the method, and the copy in TCRdb shows in-frame clones only, minus some. Here the sample spans fewer than 400,000 clones, 85% being singletons. The sequenced material came from peripheral blood. The receptors shown here come from a woman aged 18-30 years with acute or convalescent COVID-19. CDR3s include the opening cysteine and the closing phenylalanine or tryptophan. The D gene is left open where the match is weak. Size is omitted from some rows. Given values are once, few, many or a class for expanded clones.

V gene	CDR3 length	D gene	J gene	clone size	CDR3 DNA	CDR3 protein
TRBV10-2	15	-	TRBJ2-7	once	TGCGCCAGCAGTGGCCATCCGGCGGGGGCGTACGAGCAGTACTTC	CASSGHPAGAYEQYF
TRBV9	15	-	TRBJ2-2	-	TGTGCCAGCAGCGTAGGTCAACGGGTTACCGGGGAGCTGTTTTTT	CASSVGQRVTGELFF
TRBV5-6	15	-	TRBJ1-4	once	TGTGCCAGCAGCTTGGGACACCCGGCGAATGAAAAACTGTTTTTT	CASSLGHPANEKLFF
TRBV9	14	-	TRBJ2-2	-	TGTGCCGGTTCAGACACCGCGAACACCGGGGAGCTGTTTTTT	CAGSDTANTGELFF
TRBV7-6	14	TRBD2	TRBJ2-1	-	TGTGCCAGCAGCCCAACTAGCGGGGAAAATGAGCAGTTCTTC	CASSPTSGENEQFF
TRBV6-5	13	TRBD1	TRBJ1-4	-	TGTGCCACGCAGACAGGGCGGAATGAAAAACTGTTTTTT	CATQTGRNEKLFF
TRBV2	13	-	TRBJ1-1	-	TGTGCCAGCACCCTAGGACAGAACGCTGAAGCTTTCTTT	CASTLGQNAEAFF
TRBV3-1/TRBV3-2	14	TRBD1	TRBJ1-2	-	TGTGCCAGCAGTCTCAACCGGGACAGCTATGGCTACACCTTC	CASSLNRDSYGYTF
TRBV9	13	TRBD2	TRBJ2-5	-	TGTGCCAGCAGCATGCGGGGGCAAGAGACCCAGTACTTC	CASSMRGQETQYF
TRBV6-5	13	-	TRBJ1-6	-	TGTGCCAGCATCGAGGCGGGTACATCACCCCTCCACTTT	CASIEAGTSPLHF
TRBV2	15	TRBD1	TRBJ1-3	-	TGTGCCAGCAGTGAATGGCAGGGGGAAGGAAACACCATATATTTT	CASSEWQGEGNTIYF
TRBV7-9	14	-	TRBJ2-1	-	TGTGCCAGCAGCTTAGCCTCCGGGGGCAATGAGCAGTTCTTC	CASSLASGGNEQFF
TRBV15	12	-	TRBJ2-7	-	TGTGCCACGCGGGACAGCGACTACGAGCAGTACTTC	CATRDSDYEQYF
TRBV29-1	15	-	TRBJ2-2	-	TGCAGCGTTGAGGCCCAGGGCGAAGACACCGGGGAGCTGTTTTTT	CSVEAQGEDTGELFF
TRBV19	16	TRBD2	TRBJ2-5	-	TGTGCCAGTAGCTCAGGAGTAGCGGGGGGGCAAGAGACCCAGTACTTC	CASSSGVAGGQETQYF
TRBV24-1	15	-	TRBJ2-5	-	TGTGCCACCAGTGAAACAGGACAGTGGGGCGAGACCCAGTACTTC	CATSETGQWGETQYF
TRBV24-1	17	TRBD1	TRBJ2-1	few	TGTGCCACCAGTGATTTGCAAATACAGGGGTCCTGGAATGAGCAGTTCTTC	CATSDLQIQGSWNEQFF
TRBV5-5	17	-	TRBJ1-3	-	TGTGCCAGCAGACAGGGCCCTTATCAGAGCTCTGGAAACACCATATATTTT	CASRQGPYQSSGNTIYF
TRBV5-5	13	TRBD1	TRBJ1-2	-	TGTGCCAGCAGCTTACAGGGGGCAGCTGGCTACACCTTC	CASSLQGAAGYTF
TRBV13	16	-	TRBJ2-5	-	TGTGCCAGCAAAAGGGGGGGACCGAGTATCCAAGAGACCCAGTACTTC	CASKRGGPSIQETQYF
TRBV5-1	15	-	TRBJ1-2	few	TGCGCCAGCAGCTTGGAAGGCAGGGCCAACTATGGCTACACCTTC	CASSLEGRANYGYTF
TRBV5-1	14	-	TRBJ1-1	few	TGCGCCAGCAGCTTGGACAGAATGAACACTGAAGCTTTCTTT	CASSLDRMNTEAFF
TRBV19	15	TRBD1	TRBJ1-3	-	TGTGCCAGTAGTCCGTCCCCAGGGGGCGGAAACACCATATATTTT	CASSPSPGGGNTIYF
TRBV28	11	-	TRBJ2-7	-	TGTGCCAGCACGAGAAACTACGAGCAGTACTTC	CASTRNYEQYF
TRBV9	17	-	TRBJ2-6	-	TGTGCCAGCAGCGGCGGACTCCGTGTGTCTGGGGCCAACGTCCTGACTTTC	CASSGGLRVSGANVLTF
TRBV19	14	-	TRBJ1-6	-	TGTGCCAGTAGTCCCCGAAGGGGGAATTCACCCCTCCACTTT	CASSPRRGNSPLHF
TRBV6-5	15	TRBD1	TRBJ1-2	-	TGTGCCAGCAGTTCAAGCGGGACAGGGACCCCTGGCTACACCTTC	CASSSSGTGTPGYTF
TRBV6-1	16	TRBD2	TRBJ2-7	-	TGTGCCAGCAGTGAATACCCGACTAGCGGGGGCTACGAGCAGTACTTC	CASSEYPTSGGYEQYF